In this sample, the clone carrying this T cell receptor beta chain turned up once. Generated by immunoSEQ multiplex PCR, the TCRdb table keeps only in-frame clones and is missing some. Altogether 200,000 to 250,000 clones are present, 90% being singletons, with the ten largest covering less than 3%. This record comes from a study of blood T cell repertoires in COVID-19. For the study at large: Acute and convalescent COVID-19 samples came from the United States, Italy and Spain.

The CDR3 sequence is 16 residues long. CDR1 and CDR2 from the germline V gene are SGHRS and YFSETQ. Trimming took 5 bases from V and 2 from J, leaving 19 bases between them. The sequence was collected from a man between 25 and 39 years old with COVID-19, enrolled during active disease. Sequencing was carried out using peripheral blood. The V and J genes are TRBV5-1 and TRBJ1-1, with D unresolved. CDR3 DNA: TGCGCCAGCAGGAGGGAATTGTACAGAAGTAACACTGAAGCTTTCTTT. This codes for CASRRELYRSNTEAFF.